The 25 T cell receptor beta chains reported below all come from one sample, sequenced in a study of T cell responses to AZD1222 COVID-19 vaccine. Assay used: immunoSEQ multiplex PCR; TCRdb lists only in-frame clones, some missing. Of over 130,000 clones in the sample, roughly 93% were seen once. The specimen was peripheral blood, collected 28 days after the second AZD1222 dose. The receptors originated from an adult who received the AZD1222 COVID-19 vaccine.

The chain links TRBV30 to TRBJ1-1; possibly TRBD1 for D (6 bases). V was clipped by 0 bases and J by 10 bases, with 15 bases between them. This CDR3 comprises 13 residues. CDR1 is GTSNPN, CDR2 SVGIG, per germline (reference sequence). The CDR3 reads CAWSVRGPRGAFF. CDR3 nucleotide sequence: TGTGCCTGGAGTGTCAGGGGCCCCCGAGGAGCTTTCTTT.

The chain links TRBV5-6 to TRBJ2-1; D ambiguous. The V and J ends lost 1 base and 6 bases respectively, with 8 bases between them. The length of the CDR3 is 13 residues. Germline-derived CDR1 and CDR2 are SGHDT and YYEEEE. In DNA, the CDR3 is TGTGCCAGCAGCTTGACAATACCCAATGAGCAGTTCTTC. Its protein product is CASSLTIPNEQFF.

The V gene is TRBV27, the J gene TRBJ2-3; unclear D gene. V shed 11 bases and J shed 6 bases, with 12 bases lying between them. This CDR3 contains 11 residues. Germline-derived CDR1 and CDR2 are MNHEY and SMNVEV (reference sequence). CDR3 loop: CASWTDDTQYF. In DNA form, the CDR3 reads TGTGCCTCCTGGACCGACGATACGCAGTATTTT.

The V call is TRBV3-1 (or the pseudogene TRBV3-2), the J call TRBJ1-1; D call uncertain. Between the trimmed V and J ends, which lost 2 bases and 4 bases, there was a span of 17 bases. The CDR3 is 16 amino acids. Looked up from germline, CDR1 is LGHDT and CDR2 is YNNKEL (reference sequence). The CDR3, as DNA: TGTGCCAGCAGCCAATCCGGTTCGGACCCAATCACTGAAGCTTTCTTT. Translating gives CASSQSGSDPITEAFF.

The V gene is TRBV4-2, the J gene TRBJ2-5; 7 positions match TRBD1. The CDR3 is 15 amino acids. V dropped 5 bases and J dropped 5; count of bases not matched to a gene: 11. Germline CDR1 and CDR2: LGHNA and YNFKEQ. The chain's CDR3 is CASSKYRGTRETQYF. For the CDR3, the DNA is TGTGCCAGCAGCAAATACAGGGGTACTCGCGAGACCCAGTACTTC.

The chain joins TRBV24-1 to TRBJ1-2; no clear D. CDR1 is KGHDR, CDR2 SFDVKD, per germline. The CDR3 is 13 amino acids. The germline V and J ends were trimmed by 2 bases and 7 bases, with 10 bases remaining between them. The CDR3 nucleotides read TGTGCCACCAGTGATTCCGGACGGGCTGGCTACACCTTC. Translated, it gives CATSDSGRAGYTF.

At least ten counts were recorded for this clone. The chain combines TRBV24-1 with TRBJ1-2; 9 bases are shared with TRBD1. Germline V gives CDR1 KGHDR, CDR2 SFDVKD. CDR3 length: 14 amino acids. V lost 2 bases to trimming and J lost 5 bases; unmatched junction nucleotides: 2. CDR3 DNA: TGTGCCACCAGTGATTCAGGGACAGGGTATGGCTACACCTTC. Translation gives CATSDSGTGYGYTF.

The chain carries TRBV14 and TRBJ2-5; D remains unclear. There are 12 residues in the CDR3. Germline V CDR1 and CDR2: SGHDN, FVKESK. V was clipped by 3 bases and J by 4 bases, with 6 bases between them. CDR3 loop: CASSQLGETQYF. The CDR3 coding sequence is TGTGCCAGCAGCCAGCTCGGAGAGACCCAGTACTTC.

The rearrangement uses TRBV28 and TRBJ1-1, with D maybe TRBD1 (5 bases). CDR3 length: 11 residues. CDR1 is MDHEN, CDR2 SYDVKM, per germline. Trimming removed 4 bases from V and 7 bases from J, with 7 bases in between. The CDR3 protein is CASSSTDEAFF. The CDR3 DNA reads as TGTGCCAGCAGTTCGACAGATGAAGCTTTCTTT.

On this clone: This same CDR3 is encoded by further DNA sequences in the sample. This chain joins TRBV18 and TRBJ1-1; TRBD1 is a possible D gene (6 bases). The CDR3 has 14 residues. In germline, CDR1 is KGHSH, CDR2 LQKENI. Between the trimmed V and J ends, which lost 2 bases and 1 base, there was a span of 8 bases. Here the CDR3 reads CASSPRTENTEAFF. The CDR3 nucleotides are TGTGCCAGCTCACCAAGGACAGAGAACACTGAAGCTTTCTTT. The full variable domain, its missing parts supplied by reference TRBV18 and TRBJ1-1, is NAGVMQNPRHLVRRRGQEARLRCSPMKGHSHVYWYRQLPEEGLKFMVYLQKENIIDESGMPKERFSAEFPKEGPSILRIQQVVRGDSAAYFCASSPRTENTEAFFGQGTRLTVV.

The chain carries TRBV19 and TRBJ1-1; 9 positions agree with TRBD1. Germline values: CDR1 LNHDA, CDR2 SQIVND (reference sequence). Unmatched junction bases numbered 6, after V lost 5 bases and J lost 5 bases. This CDR3 spans 14 amino acids. The CDR3 region has the DNA TGTGCCAGTAGTTGGGGACAGGGTGGAACTGAAGCTTTCTTT. The encoded protein is CASSWGQGGTEAFF.

The chain recombines TRBV5-4 with TRBJ1-4, with D possibly TRBD1 on 5 matching bases. From germline, CDR1 is SGHNT and CDR2 YYREEE (reference sequence). The V gene lost 4 bases and the J gene lost 5 bases, with 15 bases spanning the gap. This CDR3 is built from 15 residues. In nucleotides, the CDR3 is TGTGCCAGCAGCCCTGGGGGGGTATCCAATGAAAAACTGTTTTTT. Protein product: CASSPGGVSNEKLFF.

This rearrangement joins TRBV30 to TRBJ2-2; no definite D call. Germline CDR1 GTSNPN, CDR2 SVGIG (reference sequence). V lost 1 base and J lost 1, with 10 bases in between. This CDR3 has 15 amino acids. The CDR3 region has the DNA TGTGCCTGGAGTGGAATAGAGGTGAACACCGGGGAGCTGTTTTTT. Its translation is CAWSGIEVNTGELFF.

This chain uses TRBV6-5 with TRBJ1-6, with a tentative D call TRBD1 (6 bases). In germline, CDR1 is MNHEY, CDR2 SVGAGI. CDR3 length: 13 residues. The V end was cut by 6 bases, the J end by 10 bases, with 13 bases between. CDR3 nucleotide sequence: TGTGCCAGCAGGCCCCTGGGGGGCTCACCCCTCCACTTT. It specifies CASRPLGGSPLHF.

This clone was observed a single time. This chain connects TRBV5-8 to TRBJ2-5; D is uncertain. This CDR3 is 13 amino acids long. V was clipped by 2 bases and J by 0 bases, with 5 bases between them. Germline-derived CDR1 and CDR2 are SGHTS and YDEGEE. CDR3 sequence: CASSFYHQETQYF. Written as DNA, the CDR3 is TGTGCCAGCAGCTTCTACCACCAAGAGACCCAGTACTTC.

This chain connects TRBV27 to TRBJ1-4; possibly TRBD1 for D (5 bases). The V and J ends lost 6 bases and 5 bases respectively, with 16 bases between them. Germline V gene sequence: CDR1 MNHEY, CDR2 SMNVEV (reference sequence). The CDR3 runs to 15 residues. CDR3 sequence (DNA): TGTGCCAGCAGGACCGGGACGGGTCGAAATGAAAAACTGTTTTTT. Protein sequence: CASRTGTGRNEKLFF.

V and J are TRBV11-1 and TRBJ2-1; D unclear. The CDR3 is 12 amino acids. In germline, CDR1 is SGHAT, CDR2 FQDESV (reference sequence). The V end lost 4 bases, the J end lost 8 bases, and 9 bases lay between the germline ends. CDR3 region: CASSSPVDEQFF. As DNA, the CDR3 is TGTGCCAGCAGCTCCCCGGTGGATGAGCAGTTCTTC.

This chain uses TRBV30 with TRBJ2-2; D not certain. This CDR3 is built from 13 residues. Germline CDR1 is GTSNPN and CDR2 is SVGIG (reference sequence). V dropped 5 bases and J dropped 8 bases, with 15 bases sitting between them. The CDR3 loop is CAWGIQERGELFF. CDR3 DNA sequence: TGTGCCTGGGGGATTCAGGAGAGGGGGGAGCTGTTTTTT. Using reference TRBV30 and TRBJ2-2 for the parts outside the CDR3, the full variable domain is SQTIHQWPATLVQPVGSPLSLECTVEGTSNPNLYWYRQAAGRGLQLLFYSVGIGQISSEVPQNLSASRPQDRQFILSSKKLLLSDSGFYLCAWGIQERGELFFGEGSRLTVL.

J is TRBJ1-1 and V is TRBV4-1; perhaps TRBD1 as D (6 bases). The CDR3 is 15 amino acids. The V and J ends lost 4 bases and 1 base respectively, with 13 bases between them. CDR1 and CDR2 from the germline V gene are MGHRA and YSYEKL. For the CDR3, the DNA is TGCGCCAGCAGCCTCCTACCGGGACAGAACACTGAAGCTTTCTTT. It yields the protein CASSLLPGQNTEAFF.

The rearrangement joins TRBV5-6 to TRBJ2-1; D is possibly TRBD1 (5 bases). CDR3 length: 14 amino acids. The ends were cut back, 4 bases at V and 8 bases at J, with 16 bases in the middle. Germline CDR1 and CDR2: SGHDT and YYEEEE. The CDR3 here is CASSLAESRDEQFF. In nucleotides, the CDR3 is TGTGCCAGCAGCCTCGCGGAGTCCAGGGATGAGCAGTTCTTC.

This sequence joins TRBV19 and TRBJ2-3; 10 positions match TRBD1. The length of the CDR3 is 15 residues. Per germline, CDR1 LNHDA and CDR2 SQIVND (reference sequence). V lost 2 bases, J lost 5 bases, and 4 bases stayed unmatched. This CDR3 reads CASSIRTGGRDTQYF. In DNA, the CDR3 is TGTGCCAGTAGTATACGGACAGGGGGGAGAGATACGCAGTATTTT.

The rearrangement uses TRBV19 and TRBJ1-4, with a tentative D call TRBD1 (6 bases). Between the trimmed V and J ends, which lost 6 bases and 8 bases, there was a span of 16 bases. Looked up from germline, CDR1 is LNHDA and CDR2 is SQIVND (reference sequence). The CDR3 is made up of 14 amino acids. The CDR3: CASSTLGAEEKLFF. CDR3 DNA sequence: TGTGCCAGTAGCACTTTGGGGGCTGAGGAAAAACTGTTTTTT.

The chain uses TRBV9 and TRBJ1-2, with D possibly being TRBD1 (5 bases). Germline V gene lookup returns CDR1 SGDLS and CDR2 YYNGEE. This CDR3 region has 15 residues. Trimming shortened V by 0 bases and J by 4 bases, and 13 bases separated the two germline ends. CDR3 in DNA: TGTGCCAGCAGCGTAGGCAGGGAAACACTCTATGGCTACACCTTC. This sequence encodes CASSVGRETLYGYTF.

The chain recombines TRBV30 with TRBJ1-1, with TRBD1 matching over 7 bases. The V and J ends lost 7 bases and 0 bases, in that order; junction bases with no gene match: 11. Per germline, CDR1 GTSNPN and CDR2 SVGIG (reference sequence). This CDR3 has 15 amino acids. CDR3 sequence (DNA): TGTGCCTCAGCAGTCGGGACAGTCCTGAACACTGAAGCTTTCTTT. Protein product: CASAVGTVLNTEAFF. The whole variable domain, remainder taken from reference TRBV30 and TRBJ1-1, is SQTIHQWPATLVQPVGSPLSLECTVEGTSNPNLYWYRQAAGRGLQLLFYSVGIGQISSEVPQNLSASRPQDRQFILSSKKLLLSDSGFYLCASAVGTVLNTEAFFGQGTRLTVV.

This clone was seen just once. J is TRBJ1-1 and V is TRBV11-2; D ambiguous. The CDR3 extends over 13 amino acids. Germline V gives CDR1 SGHAT, CDR2 FQNNGV. Deletions cut 3 bases from V and 1 base from J, with 6 bases between. The CDR3 nucleotides read TGTGCCAGCAGCTTGATGGGGAACACTGAAGCTTTCTTT. Protein product: CASSLMGNTEAFF.